Following are 27 T cell receptor beta chains from one sample sequenced in a study of a mutant IDH1 vaccine in newly diagnosed glioma. Assay used: immunoSEQ multiplex PCR; TCRdb lists only in-frame clones, some missing. The table records tens of thousands of clones, roughly three quarters of them present only once. These TCRs are of unknown antigen specificity. Sample time point: week 35, safety follow-up. In every dose of vaccine, 300 ug of mutant IDH1 20-mer peptide was given alongside topical imiquimod. The sequenced sample was PBMCs, obtained from a glioma patient whose treatment included an IDH1 peptide vaccine. The receptors were sampled from a woman aged 35 to 49 with glioma.

The chain links TRBV9 to TRBJ1-2; 10 bases align to TRBD1. The CDR3 sequence is 16 residues long. V lost 3 bases and J lost 4; bases outside the gene matches: 9. CDR1 SGDLS and CDR2 YYNGEE come from the germline V gene. CDR3 region: CASSAGTGAGSYGYTF. The CDR3 bases are TGTGCCAGCAGCGCCGGGACAGGGGCGGGGAGCTATGGCTACACCTTC.

This chain connects TRBV18 to TRBJ1-5; TRBD1 is a possible D gene (6 bases). Germline-derived CDR1 and CDR2 are KGHSH and LQKENI. CDR3 length: 14 amino acids. Trimming stripped 3 bases from V and 7 bases from J, with 13 bases between. The CDR3 region has the DNA TGTGCCAGCTCACCCCGCTCGGGGGGCCAGCCCCAGCATTTT. It codes for CASSPRSGGQPQHF.

The chain carries TRBV6-1 and TRBJ2-3; 7 nucleotides line up with TRBD2. The germline V gene encodes CDR1 MNHNS and CDR2 SASEGT. The CDR3 sequence is 14 residues long. The V gene end was trimmed by 8 bases and the J gene end by 1 base; junction bases not matched to a gene: 6. CDR3 region: CASASGLRTDTQYF. CDR3 DNA sequence: TGTGCCAGCGCTAGCGGACTTCGCACAGATACGCAGTATTTT.

The V and J genes are TRBV7-9 and TRBJ2-2, with TRBD1 identical over 8 bases. This CDR3 contains 16 residues. Per the germline V gene, CDR1 is SEHNR and CDR2 is FQNEAQ (reference sequence). V shed 5 bases and J 2 bases; nucleotides not matched to a gene: 7. CDR3 nucleotide sequence: TGTGCCAGCAGCGCACCAGGGGGCCTCAACACCGGGGAGCTGTTTTTT. Amino acid sequence: CASSAPGGLNTGELFF.

A remark on this clone: A read error may produce the germline difference seen at one junction end. V usage is TRBV7-7 and J usage is TRBJ1-1; no reliable D call. This CDR3 has 13 amino acids. Germline loops: CDR1 SSHAT, CDR2 FNYEAQ (reference sequence). CDR3 in amino acids: CASSLTENTEAFF. In DNA, the CDR3 is TGTGCTAGCAGCTTAACGGAGAACACTGAAGCTTTCTTT.

This chain connects TRBV6-5 to TRBJ2-2; D is possibly TRBD2 (7 bases). The germline gives CDR1 MNHEY, CDR2 SVGAGI. There are 14 residues in the CDR3. Trimming cost V 7 bases and J 7 bases, with 16 bases left between them. CDR3 loop: CASTRGGAGGELFF. The DNA of the CDR3 is TGTGCCAGCACCAGAGGGGGGGCGGGCGGGGAGCTGTTTTTT.

V gene TRBV7-2 combines with J gene TRBJ2-7, with unresolved D. The V end was cut by 4 bases, the J end by 3 bases, with 16 bases between. This CDR3 spans 15 amino acids. From germline, CDR1 is SGHTA and CDR2 FQGNSA. CDR3 in amino acids: CASSSPELGYYEQYF. CDR3 bases: TGTGCCAGCAGCTCACCGGAGTTGGGGTACTACGAGCAGTACTTC. The whole variable domain, filled in from reference TRBV7-2 and TRBJ2-7, reads GAGVSQSPSNKVTEKGKDVELRCDPISGHTALYWYRQSLGQGLEFLIYFQGNSAPDKSGLPSDRFSAERTGGSVSTLTIQRTQQEDSAVYLCASSSPELGYYEQYFGPGTRLTVT.

On this clone: At one end, the junction sequence differs from germline, possibly due to a read error. The V call is TRBV7-7, the J call TRBJ2-5; D is perhaps TRBD1 (5 bases). There are 13 residues in the CDR3. CDR1 and CDR2 (germline): SSHAT, FNYEAQ (reference sequence). The CDR3 loop reads CASRDRGFETQYF. For the CDR3, the DNA is TGTGCTAGCAGGGATAGGGGCTTTGAGACCCAGTACTTC.

The chain recombines TRBV20-1 with TRBJ1-1; unclear D gene. The V gene's germline CDR1 is DFQATT and CDR2 SNEGSKA (reference sequence). Deletions cut 0 bases from V and 6 bases from J, with 5 bases between. The CDR3 totals 11 residues. CDR3 bases: TGCAGTGCTAGAGAAAAACCTGAAGCTTTCTTT. Translated: CSAREKPEAFF.

The rearrangement uses TRBV5-1 and TRBJ1-4; 8 bases are shared with TRBD1. The CDR3 sequence is 14 residues long. Germline V gene lookup returns CDR1 SGHRS and CDR2 YFSETQ. The trim removed 3 bases at V and 8 bases at J, leaving 6 bases unmatched. This CDR3 is CASSSDRVGEKLFF. The CDR3, as DNA: TGCGCCAGCAGCTCGGACAGGGTGGGGGAAAAACTGTTTTTT.

The V gene is TRBV14, the J gene TRBJ1-2; no reliable D call. This CDR3 region has 15 residues. Germline V lookup: CDR1 SGHDN, CDR2 FVKESK. V was trimmed by 0 bases and J by 4 bases, leaving 12 bases between them. CDR3 nucleotides: TGTGCCAGCAGCCAAGATATGTGGCCAAGCTATGGCTACACCTTC. This encodes CASSQDMWPSYGYTF.

The rearrangement joins TRBV21-1 to TRBJ2-7. TRBV21-1 is a known pseudogene. There are 9 residues in the CDR3. CDR3 nucleotides: TGTGCCGGGTCTTCGTGGCAGTACTTC. This codes for CAGSSWQYF.

The chain employs TRBV11-3 and TRBJ2-2; D may match TRBD1 or TRBD2 (5 bases each). The CDR3 spans 18 residues. CDR1 is SGHNT, CDR2 YENEEA, per germline. Trimming shortened V by 5 bases and J by 0 bases, and 19 bases separated the two germline ends. In nucleotides, the CDR3 is TGTGCCAGCAGCCCACGGACGGGACGGCTCACGAACACCGGGGAGCTGTTTTTT. Its protein product is CASSPRTGRLTNTGELFF.

The genes are TRBV30 and TRBJ1-5; D might be TRBD1 (6 bases). The CDR3 has 13 amino acids. Per germline, CDR1 GTSNPN and CDR2 SVGIG (reference sequence). Between the trimmed V and J ends, which lost 0 bases and 10 bases, there was a span of 13 bases. The CDR3 DNA sequence: TGTGCCTGGAGTGTGGGGCAGGGGATTCCCCAGCATTTT. Translated, it gives CAWSVGQGIPQHF.

The CDR3: CASSQRAGPTGELFF. In nucleotides, the CDR3 is TGCGCCAGCAGCCAAAGGGCAGGGCCTACCGGGGAGCTGTTTTTT. The chain couples TRBV4-1 to TRBJ2-2; D possibly corresponds to TRBD1 (5 bases). CDR1 and CDR2 from the germline V gene are MGHRA and YSYEKL. The CDR3 spans 15 residues. V shed 2 bases and J shed 5 bases, with 12 bases lying between them.

The DNA for the CDR3 is TGTGCCAGCAGCTGGGAGGAAGACCCGAGTGCTTTCTTT. Its protein product is CASSWEEDPSAFF. This rearrangement joins TRBV7-9 to TRBJ1-1; D remains unclear. Per germline, CDR1 SEHNR and CDR2 FQNEAQ (reference sequence). Trimming cost V 4 bases and J 11 bases, with 17 bases left between them. This CDR3 is built from 13 residues.

The chain is built from TRBV18 and TRBJ2-2; D might be TRBD1 (6 bases). The CDR3 extends over 15 amino acids. Deletions cut 3 bases from V and 6 bases from J, with 14 bases between. Germline V gene sequence: CDR1 KGHSH, CDR2 LQKENI. The CDR3 loop reads CASSPNTGTAGELFF. CDR3 DNA sequence: TGTGCCAGCTCACCCAACACAGGGACCGCCGGGGAGCTGTTTTTT.

The chain couples TRBV4-2 to TRBJ1-2, with D possibly being TRBD1 (5 bases). V was clipped by 4 bases and J by 8 bases, with 17 bases between them. The CDR3 totals 14 residues. Germline CDR1 and CDR2: LGHNA and YNFKEQ. The CDR3 region is CASSLRGLRRGYTF. Written as DNA, the CDR3 is TGTGCCAGCAGCCTCCGGGGCCTCCGTCGCGGCTACACCTTC.

The rearrangement uses TRBV7-6 and TRBJ1-2, with TRBD1 matching over 7 bases. This CDR3 has 15 amino acids. The V gene end was trimmed by 0 bases and the J gene end by 4 bases; junction bases not matched to a gene: 5. CDR1 is SGHVS and CDR2 is FNYEAQ in the germline V gene. The CDR3 sequence is CASSLAGGALYGYTF. CDR3 sequence (DNA): TGTGCCAGCAGCTTAGCAGGGGGCGCGCTCTATGGCTACACCTTC.

This clone was counted a few times. The chain recombines TRBV5-1 with TRBJ2-3, with D unresolved. This CDR3 comprises 13 residues. V was shortened by 4 bases and J by 6 bases, with 12 bases between the two germline ends. The V gene's germline CDR1 is SGHRS and CDR2 YFSETQ. CDR3 in DNA: TGCGCCAGCAGCGCCCGATTGGAGGATACGCAGTATTTT. Encoded protein: CASSARLEDTQYF.

This clone occurred once. The chain uses TRBV30 and TRBJ1-1, with D unresolved. Germline loops: CDR1 GTSNPN, CDR2 SVGIG (reference sequence). The CDR3 is made up of 11 amino acids. Trimming removed 1 base from V and 5 bases from J, with 5 bases in between. The CDR3 nucleotides are TGTGCCTGGAGTGGCCGGACTGAAGCTTTCTTT. Its protein is CAWSGRTEAFF.

In its sample, this clone was seen a few times. The rearrangement joins TRBV5-1 to TRBJ2-7; 9 bases map to TRBD2. Germline CDR1 and CDR2: SGHRS and YFSETQ. J lost 5 bases, V lost 7 bases, and 4 bases had no gene match. The CDR3 runs to 12 residues. Here the CDR3 DNA reads TGCGCCAGCGCGGGAGGGATCAACGAGCAGTACTTC. This translates into CASAGGINEQYF.

This chain uses TRBV6-1 with TRBJ1-2; maybe TRBD1 (6 bases). The CDR3 sequence is 15 residues long. Trimming left V 6 bases short and J 4 bases short, with 18 bases between. Germline V gives CDR1 MNHNS, CDR2 SASEGT. The CDR3 is CASSDDRRLGYGYTF. DNA of the CDR3: TGTGCCAGCAGCGATGACAGGAGGCTGGGCTATGGCTACACCTTC.

The chain recombines TRBV5-1 with TRBJ1-5, with a weak D call TRBD1 (5 bases). Germline V gene sequence: CDR1 SGHRS, CDR2 YFSETQ. The CDR3 length is 15 residues. V gave up 0 bases and J gave up 8 bases, with 15 bases separating them. CDR3 bases: TGCGCCAGCAGCTTGGCCGGGACCGCGGGGGAGCCCCAGCATTTT. Residues: CASSLAGTAGEPQHF.

This clone was observed once. V gene TRBV4-3 combines with J gene TRBJ1-1; possibly TRBD1 for D (6 bases). CDR1 and CDR2 from the germline V gene are LGHNA and YSLEER. The germline V and J ends were trimmed by 1 base and 1 base, with 13 bases remaining between them. This CDR3 has 16 amino acids. The CDR3 region has the DNA TGCGCCAGCAGCCAAGGGATCAGGGGCCGGAACACTGAAGCTTTCTTT. Translation gives CASSQGIRGRNTEAFF.

The chain is built from TRBV2 and TRBJ1-6; D is unresolved. Germline CDR1 is SNHLY and CDR2 is FYNNEI. The CDR3 runs to 15 residues. Trimming shortened V by 8 bases and J by 1 base, and 12 bases separated the two germline ends. DNA of the CDR3: TGTGCCAGCGTGCTGGATGGGTCCTATAATTCACCCCTCCACTTT. Translating it yields CASVLDGSYNSPLHF. Based on the CDR3 plus reference TRBV2 and TRBJ1-6, the full variable domain is EPEVTQTPSHQVTQMGQEVILRCVPISNHLYFYWYRQILGQKVEFLVSFYNNEISEKSEIFDDQFSVERPDGSNFTLKIRSTKLEDSAMYFCASVLDGSYNSPLHFGNGTRLTVT.

The chain links TRBV6-6 to TRBJ2-1, with D possibly TRBD2 on 5 matching bases. The CDR3 is 13 amino acids. CDR1 is MNHNY, CDR2 SVGAGI, per germline (reference sequence). Trimming stripped 6 bases from V and 7 bases from J, with 13 bases between. CDR3 amino acids: CASSRDEGNEQFF. DNA of the CDR3: TGTGCCAGCAGCCGGGATGAGGGTAATGAGCAGTTCTTC.